Listed below are T cell receptor beta chains from one sample, sequenced in a study of control samples from healthy donors and cancer patients. Repertoires were generated with immunoSEQ multiplex PCR, while TCRdb's copy carries only in-frame clones and drops some. This table holds about 150,000 clones, over 85% found once. Sequencing input: blood. The receptors were sampled from a man aged 18-30 years in good health. The CDR3 runs from the conserved cysteine through the conserved F or W. Size is omitted from some rows. Given values are once, few, many or a class for expanded clones.

CDR3	size	J	V
CASSGAVSTDTQYF	.	TRBJ2-3	TRBV5-5
CASLQTGTASYEQYF	.	TRBJ2-7	TRBV28
CATAAWNTGELFF	.	TRBJ2-2	TRBV12-3/TRBV12-4
CASSETGGGETQYF	.	TRBJ2-5	TRBV6-4
CASTGGDRGVLAKNIQYF	once	TRBJ2-4	TRBV19
CSVITSGRYEQYF	once	TRBJ2-7	TRBV29-1
CASSSVVPLQETQYF	.	TRBJ2-5	TRBV6-6
CASSHAARGVETQYF	.	TRBJ2-5	TRBV3-1/TRBV3-2
CASSQSSGQYTGELFF	.	TRBJ2-2	TRBV7-8
CASSRRGRVGDEQYF	.	TRBJ2-7	TRBV19
CASSPGVAPEAFF	.	TRBJ1-1	TRBV7-9
CASSSKAFGYTF	few	TRBJ1-2	TRBV6-5
CASSQSGSSTEAFF	.	TRBJ1-1	TRBV3-1/TRBV3-2
CASSLVGRSYEQYF	.	TRBJ2-7	TRBV5-4
CASSPYSGGRYEQYF	.	TRBJ2-7	TRBV6-5
CASSLLGGTNYGYTF	.	TRBJ1-2	TRBV7-9
CAWSPGTLYGYTF	.	TRBJ1-2	TRBV30
CASSFRTLNTEAFF	.	TRBJ1-1	TRBV28
CASSNGSPNYYNEQFF	.	TRBJ2-1	TRBV7-9
CASSRRGGRVGYEQYF	once	TRBJ2-7	TRBV28
CATSARDRINEQFF	.	TRBJ2-1	TRBV24-1
CATSTSGGPYVEQYF	.	TRBJ2-7	TRBV19
CASRTARAGGYNEQFF	once	TRBJ2-1	TRBV7-9
CASSPGLLVEQYF	.	TRBJ2-7	TRBV18
CASSLVTGGSGELFF	.	TRBJ2-2	TRBV7-2
CASSRSPGYSNQPQHF	.	TRBJ1-5	TRBV6-2/TRBV6-3
CAIFNEKLFF	.	TRBJ1-4	TRBV28
CASSPIAQAATDTQYF	.	TRBJ2-3	TRBV7-6
CSVLTGAPDTQYF	few	TRBJ2-3	TRBV29-1
CASSQVKGNSPLHF	.	TRBJ1-6	TRBV3-1/TRBV3-2
CASSYGTANNEQFF	once	TRBJ2-1	TRBV6-6
CASNEGWTEAFF	.	TRBJ1-1	TRBV10-2
CASSPGRGGYTEAFF	.	TRBJ1-1	TRBV18
CASSQTRTSSEQYF	.	TRBJ2-7	TRBV14
CASSSGQARGTGELFF	.	TRBJ2-2	TRBV11-3
CASSRPGQGDYEQYF	.	TRBJ2-7	TRBV3-1/TRBV3-2
CASSPGDSMNTEAFF	.	TRBJ1-1	TRBV13
CASSSGQRTVATNTEAFF	.	TRBJ1-1	TRBV7-8
CASKSRVNTGELFF	once	TRBJ2-2	TRBV9
CASSPQQADEKLFF	.	TRBJ1-4	TRBV4-1
CAISESGGGNTEAFF	.	TRBJ1-1	TRBV10-3
CASSDTRGASGSSYNEQFF	.	TRBJ2-1	TRBV6-4
CASSQVGGLFYRYTF	.	TRBJ1-2	TRBV5-8
CATSFEGFGYTF	.	TRBJ1-2	TRBV28
CASSDPERMNTGELFF	.	TRBJ2-2	TRBV19
CASSRTTGPYSNQPQHF	.	TRBJ1-5	TRBV6-2/TRBV6-3
CASSVVPGPRDEQFF	.	TRBJ2-1	TRBV9
CASTAGGLNQPQHF	.	TRBJ1-5	TRBV19
CASSLIRQGTYEQYF	once	TRBJ2-7	TRBV28
CASSLQEAGSLALHF	.	TRBJ1-6	TRBV13
CASSLVEHSYNSPLHF	.	TRBJ1-6	TRBV28
CASSPLTGEQYGYTF	.	TRBJ1-2	TRBV18
CATSRAGLISYEQYF	.	TRBJ2-7	TRBV24-1